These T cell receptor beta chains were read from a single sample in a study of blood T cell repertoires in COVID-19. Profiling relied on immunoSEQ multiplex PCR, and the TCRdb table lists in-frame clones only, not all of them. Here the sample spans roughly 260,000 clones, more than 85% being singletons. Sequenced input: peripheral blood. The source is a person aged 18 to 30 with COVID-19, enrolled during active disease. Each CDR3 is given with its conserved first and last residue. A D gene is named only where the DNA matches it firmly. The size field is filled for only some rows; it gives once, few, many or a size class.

CDR3: CSVELDRAREQYF; size: once; J: TRBJ2-7; D: TRBD1; V: TRBV29-1
CDR3: CASSGQVAGYTF; size: NA; J: TRBJ1-2; D: NA; V: TRBV2
CDR3: CASSPGGWNTEAFF; size: NA; J: TRBJ1-1; D: NA; V: TRBV18
CDR3: CASSIWTGEDQPQHF; size: NA; J: TRBJ1-5; D: TRBD1; V: TRBV19
CDR3: CASRPTGFNYGYTF; size: NA; J: TRBJ1-2; D: TRBD1; V: TRBV3-1/TRBV3-2
CDR3: CASSLQALSGNTIYF; size: NA; J: TRBJ1-3; D: NA; V: TRBV2
CDR3: CASSLGLAGTYEQYF; size: NA; J: TRBJ2-7; D: TRBD2; V: TRBV27
CDR3: CASGHPSGTPPTGELFF; size: once; J: TRBJ2-2; D: TRBD2; V: TRBV12-5
CDR3: CASRVQGAQGYTF; size: NA; J: TRBJ1-2; D: TRBD1; V: TRBV6-5
CDR3: CASTGTGELFF; size: NA; J: TRBJ2-2; D: NA; V: TRBV6-5
CDR3: CASSQPGGGSYEQYF; size: NA; J: TRBJ2-7; D: TRBD1; V: TRBV3-1/TRBV3-2
CDR3: CASSPWTSGSWNEQFF; size: NA; J: TRBJ2-1; D: TRBD2; V: TRBV18
CDR3: CASSYTEAGETQYF; size: NA; J: TRBJ2-5; D: NA; V: TRBV13
CDR3: CASSSRSGGPYGYTF; size: NA; J: TRBJ1-2; D: NA; V: TRBV7-3
CDR3: CASTNMGRNTEAFF; size: once; J: TRBJ1-1; D: NA; V: TRBV3-1/TRBV3-2
CDR3: CAISEGQPPKNIQYF; size: once; J: TRBJ2-4; D: NA; V: TRBV10-3
CDR3: CASSSAGLQYNEQFF; size: NA; J: TRBJ2-1; D: TRBD2; V: TRBV27
CDR3: CASSERESLAGTGELFF; size: NA; J: TRBJ2-2; D: TRBD2; V: TRBV2
CDR3: CASSARDYRSSSSYEQYF; size: NA; J: TRBJ2-7; D: NA; V: TRBV6-1
CDR3: CASRVQGGNQPQHF; size: NA; J: TRBJ1-5; D: NA; V: TRBV12-1
CDR3: CASSLREGGGEKLFF; size: NA; J: TRBJ1-4; D: NA; V: TRBV4-2
CDR3: CASSLGFQKETQYF; size: NA; J: TRBJ2-5; D: NA; V: TRBV7-9
CDR3: CASSPGQGTETQYF; size: NA; J: TRBJ2-5; D: TRBD1; V: TRBV5-1
CDR3: CATSTGSGKTGETQYF; size: NA; J: TRBJ2-5; D: TRBD2; V: TRBV15
CDR3: CASSIWVQGGEKLFF; size: NA; J: TRBJ1-4; D: NA; V: TRBV19
CDR3: CASSLGQGLDEQYF; size: NA; J: TRBJ2-7; D: NA; V: TRBV5-1
CDR3: CAISEDSRGETQYF; size: NA; J: TRBJ2-5; D: NA; V: TRBV10-3
CDR3: CASSVTGGPSSGANVLTF; size: once; J: TRBJ2-6; D: TRBD2; V: TRBV9
CDR3: CATSRVGNEQFF; size: once; J: TRBJ2-1; D: NA; V: TRBV24-1
CDR3: CASSFAGQKNQPQHF; size: NA; J: TRBJ1-5; D: TRBD1; V: TRBV7-2
CDR3: CASSLPGGNQPQHF; size: NA; J: TRBJ1-5; D: NA; V: TRBV7-8
CDR3: CASRTGVTEAFF; size: once; J: TRBJ1-1; D: TRBD1; V: TRBV19
CDR3: CASSFGSSYEQYF; size: NA; J: TRBJ2-7; D: NA; V: TRBV28
CDR3: CASSESTSGLSGQYF; size: NA; J: TRBJ2-7; D: TRBD2; V: TRBV10-1
CDR3: CASPGTGRGGSTEAFF; size: NA; J: TRBJ1-1; D: TRBD1; V: TRBV28
CDR3: CAGSQGTDPTYEQYF; size: NA; J: TRBJ2-7; D: TRBD1; V: TRBV6-5
CDR3: CATSDLWSTEAFF; size: NA; J: TRBJ1-1; D: NA; V: TRBV24-1
CDR3: CASSQDLGGLAGGQFF; size: NA; J: TRBJ2-1; D: TRBD2; V: TRBV4-1
CDR3: CASSVGDRDGYTF; size: NA; J: TRBJ1-2; D: TRBD1; V: TRBV9
CDR3: CAREMGWAPRDNSYEQYF; size: NA; J: TRBJ2-7; D: NA; V: TRBV28
CDR3: CASTRTENSPLHF; size: once; J: TRBJ1-6; D: NA; V: TRBV2
CDR3: CASSQNLGERGAFF; size: NA; J: TRBJ1-1; D: NA; V: TRBV4-2
CDR3: CASSTLTGINGYTF; size: once; J: TRBJ1-2; D: NA; V: TRBV7-2
CDR3: CASPYQGQGDGYTF; size: NA; J: TRBJ1-2; D: TRBD1; V: TRBV2
CDR3: CASSRDRYQPQHF; size: NA; J: TRBJ1-5; D: TRBD1; V: TRBV3-1/TRBV3-2
CDR3: CASSPGEVGGSYNEQFF; size: NA; J: TRBJ2-1; D: NA; V: TRBV3-1/TRBV3-2
CDR3: CASAGGPPYEQYF; size: NA; J: TRBJ2-7; D: NA; V: TRBV12-5
CDR3: CASMDFERPSTDTQYF; size: NA; J: TRBJ2-3; D: NA; V: TRBV27
CDR3: CASSLVGVPHEQYF; size: once; J: TRBJ2-7; D: NA; V: TRBV7-2
CDR3: CASIFSGSSYEQYF; size: NA; J: TRBJ2-7; D: NA; V: TRBV21-1
CDR3: CASSLKQGSSPGANVLTF; size: NA; J: TRBJ2-6; D: NA; V: TRBV5-4
CDR3: CASRQGTGNTIYF; size: NA; J: TRBJ1-3; D: TRBD1; V: TRBV2
CDR3: CASSREGLAGGVQYF; size: NA; J: TRBJ2-7; D: TRBD2; V: TRBV19